Sequencing of this T cell receptor (beta chain) was carried out in a study of cytomegalovirus exposure and HLA in healthy donors. The germline CDR1 and CDR2 sequences are SGHAT and FQDESV (reference sequence). The CDR3 has 15 amino acids. V was pared by 5 bases and J by 4 bases, with 7 bases of the junction left unmatched. PCR primers comprised 60 Vbeta and 13 Jbeta primers. Some clones are missing from TCRdb's copy, which holds only in-frame ones; the method was immunoSEQ multiplex PCR. Among about 130,000 clones, roughly 80% were seen once, and the ten largest hold approximately 11%. Study conclusions and caveats: When analyzed later, a missense DCLRE1C variant was found to be linked to TCR beta V- and J-gene trimming.

Notes on this clone: Its target is not known.

The clonotype originates from a male donor in good health and CMV-seropositive. The material sequenced was PBMCs. The chain is built from TRBV11-1 and TRBJ2-1, with 8 bases lining up with TRBD2. CDR3 sequence (DNA): TGTGCCAGCAGCCGCAGCGGGAGAGAATACAATGAGCAGTTCTTC. Protein: CASSRSGREYNEQFF.